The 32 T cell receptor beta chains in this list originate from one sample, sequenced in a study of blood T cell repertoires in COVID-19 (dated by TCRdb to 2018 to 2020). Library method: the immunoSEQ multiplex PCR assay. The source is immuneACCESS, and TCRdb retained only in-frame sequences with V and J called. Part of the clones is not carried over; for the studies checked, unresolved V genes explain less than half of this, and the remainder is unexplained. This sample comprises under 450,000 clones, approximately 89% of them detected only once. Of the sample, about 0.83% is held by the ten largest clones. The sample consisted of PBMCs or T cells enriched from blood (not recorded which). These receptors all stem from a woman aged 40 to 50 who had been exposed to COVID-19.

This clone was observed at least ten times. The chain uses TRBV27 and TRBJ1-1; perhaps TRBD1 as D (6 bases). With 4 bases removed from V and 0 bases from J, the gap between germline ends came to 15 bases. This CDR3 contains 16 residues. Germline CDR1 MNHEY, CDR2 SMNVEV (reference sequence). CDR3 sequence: CASSSGQFFMNTEAFF. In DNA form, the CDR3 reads TGTGCCAGCAGTTCAGGACAGTTCTTCATGAACACTGAAGCTTTCTTT.

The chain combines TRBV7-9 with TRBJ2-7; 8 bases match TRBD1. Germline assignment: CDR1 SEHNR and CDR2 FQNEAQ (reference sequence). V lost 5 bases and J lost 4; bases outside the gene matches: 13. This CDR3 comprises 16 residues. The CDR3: CASSLPPQGARYEQYF. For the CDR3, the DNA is TGTGCCAGCAGCCTCCCCCCTCAGGGGGCGCGGTACGAGCAGTACTTC. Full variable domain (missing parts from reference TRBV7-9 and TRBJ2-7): DTGVSQNPRHKITKRGQNVTFRCDPISEHNRLYWYRQTLGQGPEFLTYFQNEAQLEKSRLLSDRFSAERPKGSFSTLEIQRTEQGDSAMYLCASSLPPQGARYEQYFGPGTRLTVT.

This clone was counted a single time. The CDR3, as DNA: TGTGCCAGCAGTTCCCGTTCCGGGACTAGCGGGAGAAGGCCCTTGGAGCAGTACTTC. This codes for CASSSRSGTSGRRPLEQYF. The chain is built from TRBV6-2 or TRBV6-3 and TRBJ2-7, with TRBD2 matching 14 bases. In germline, CDR1 is MNHEY, CDR2 SVGEGT. The CDR3 runs 19 residues. V lost 4 bases to trimming and J lost 7 bases; unmatched junction nucleotides: 18.

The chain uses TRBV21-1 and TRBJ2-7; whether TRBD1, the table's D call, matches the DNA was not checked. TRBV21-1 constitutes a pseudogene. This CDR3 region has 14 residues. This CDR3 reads CASSPRTGVYEQYF. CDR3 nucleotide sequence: TGTGCCAGCAGCCCCCGGACAGGGGTCTACGAGCAGTACTTC.

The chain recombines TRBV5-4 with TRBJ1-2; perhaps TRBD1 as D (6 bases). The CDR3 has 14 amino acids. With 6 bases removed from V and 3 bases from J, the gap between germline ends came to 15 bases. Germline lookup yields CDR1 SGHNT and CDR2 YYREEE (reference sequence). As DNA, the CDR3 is TGTGCCAGCACTGGCGGGGGGCCAGACTATGGCTACACCTTC. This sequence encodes CASTGGGPDYGYTF.

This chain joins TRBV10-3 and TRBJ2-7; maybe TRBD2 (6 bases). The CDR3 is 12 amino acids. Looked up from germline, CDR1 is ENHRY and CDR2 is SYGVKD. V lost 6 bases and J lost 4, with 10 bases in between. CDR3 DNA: TGTGCCATCAGACGCGGGGATTACGAGCAGTACTTC. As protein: CAIRRGDYEQYF.

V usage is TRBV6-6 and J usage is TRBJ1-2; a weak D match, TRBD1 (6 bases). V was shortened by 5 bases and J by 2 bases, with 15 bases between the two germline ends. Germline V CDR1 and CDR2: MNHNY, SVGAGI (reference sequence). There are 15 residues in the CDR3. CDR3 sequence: CASSRTDLSNYGYTF. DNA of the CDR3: TGTGCCAGCAGTCGGACAGACTTATCCAACTATGGCTACACCTTC.

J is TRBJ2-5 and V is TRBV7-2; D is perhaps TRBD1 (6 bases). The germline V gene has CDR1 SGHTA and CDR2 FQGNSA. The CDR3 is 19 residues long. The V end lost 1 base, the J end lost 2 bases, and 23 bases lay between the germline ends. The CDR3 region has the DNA TGTGCCAGCAGCTTAGTCGTGTTAAGGGGGAGCCTACCACAAGAGACCCAGTACTTC. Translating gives CASSLVVLRGSLPQETQYF.

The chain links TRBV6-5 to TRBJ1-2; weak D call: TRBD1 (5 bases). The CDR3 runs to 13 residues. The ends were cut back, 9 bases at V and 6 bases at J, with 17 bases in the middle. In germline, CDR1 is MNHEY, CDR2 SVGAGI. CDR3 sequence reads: CARGREMLNGYTF. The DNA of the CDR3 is TGTGCCAGAGGCAGGGAAATGTTAAATGGCTACACCTTC.

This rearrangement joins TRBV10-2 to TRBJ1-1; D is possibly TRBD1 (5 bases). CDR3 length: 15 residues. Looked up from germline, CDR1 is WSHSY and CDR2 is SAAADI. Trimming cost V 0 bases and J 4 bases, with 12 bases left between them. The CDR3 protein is CASSESTGGSTEAFF. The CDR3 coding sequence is TGCGCCAGCAGTGAGTCGACGGGGGGAAGCACTGAAGCTTTCTTT.

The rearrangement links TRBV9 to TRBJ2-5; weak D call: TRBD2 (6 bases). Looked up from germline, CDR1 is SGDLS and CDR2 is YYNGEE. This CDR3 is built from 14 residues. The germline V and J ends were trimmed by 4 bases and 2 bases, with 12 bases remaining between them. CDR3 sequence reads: CASSLGLQQETQYF. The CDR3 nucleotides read TGTGCCAGCAGCTTGGGACTTCAACAAGAGACCCAGTACTTC.

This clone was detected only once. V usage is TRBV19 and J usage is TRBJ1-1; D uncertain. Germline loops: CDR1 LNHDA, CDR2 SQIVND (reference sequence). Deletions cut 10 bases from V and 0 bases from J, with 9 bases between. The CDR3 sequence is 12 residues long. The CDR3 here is CATGRVNTEAFF. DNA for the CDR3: TGTGCCACCGGGCGGGTGAACACTGAAGCTTTCTTT.

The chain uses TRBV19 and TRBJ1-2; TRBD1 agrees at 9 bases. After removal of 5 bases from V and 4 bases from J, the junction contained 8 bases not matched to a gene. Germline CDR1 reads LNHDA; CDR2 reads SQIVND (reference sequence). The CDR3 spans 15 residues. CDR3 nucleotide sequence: TGTGCCAGTAGTTCAAACAGGGGGCATGGCTATGGCTACACCTTC. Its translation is CASSSNRGHGYGYTF.

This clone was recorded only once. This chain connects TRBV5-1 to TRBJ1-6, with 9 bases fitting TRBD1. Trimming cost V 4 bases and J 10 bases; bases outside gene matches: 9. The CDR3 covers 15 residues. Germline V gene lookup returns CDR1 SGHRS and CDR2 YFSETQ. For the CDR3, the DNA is TGCGCCAGCAGCACCTCGACAGGGGGTGGATCACCCCTCCACTTT. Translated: CASSTSTGGGSPLHF.

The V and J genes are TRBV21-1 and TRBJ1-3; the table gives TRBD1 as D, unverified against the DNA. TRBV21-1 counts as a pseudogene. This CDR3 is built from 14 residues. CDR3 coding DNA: TGTGCCAGCGGGGGAACAGGGCACGGAAACACCATATATTTT. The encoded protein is CASGGTGHGNTIYF.

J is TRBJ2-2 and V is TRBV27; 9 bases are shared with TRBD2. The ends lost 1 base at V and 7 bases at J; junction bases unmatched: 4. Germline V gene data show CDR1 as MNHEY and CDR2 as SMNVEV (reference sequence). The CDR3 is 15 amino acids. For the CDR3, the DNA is TGTGCCAGCAGTTTATGGGGACTAGCTAACGGGGAGCTGTTTTTT. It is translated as CASSLWGLANGELFF.

Written as DNA, the CDR3 is TGTGCCAGCTCACCGACAGGGATAACTGAAGCTTTCTTT. It yields the protein CASSPTGITEAFF. The V call is TRBV18, the J call TRBJ1-1, with 7 nucleotides matching TRBD1. V gave up 3 bases and J gave up 5 bases; unmatched junction bases: 3. Germline V CDR1 and CDR2: KGHSH, LQKENI. The CDR3 has 13 amino acids. Drawing the rest from reference TRBV18 and TRBJ1-1, the complete variable domain is NAGVMQNPRHLVRRRGQEARLRCSPMKGHSHVYWYRQLPEEGLKFMVYLQKENIIDESGMPKERFSAEFPKEGPSILRIQQVVRGDSAAYFCASSPTGITEAFFGQGTRLTVV.

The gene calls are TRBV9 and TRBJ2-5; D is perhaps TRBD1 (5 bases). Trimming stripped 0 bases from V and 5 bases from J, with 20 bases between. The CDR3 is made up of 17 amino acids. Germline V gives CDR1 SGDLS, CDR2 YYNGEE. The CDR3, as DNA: TGTGCCAGCAGCGTAGACCCGCATACAGACAGTCAGGAGACCCAGTACTTC. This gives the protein CASSVDPHTDSQETQYF.

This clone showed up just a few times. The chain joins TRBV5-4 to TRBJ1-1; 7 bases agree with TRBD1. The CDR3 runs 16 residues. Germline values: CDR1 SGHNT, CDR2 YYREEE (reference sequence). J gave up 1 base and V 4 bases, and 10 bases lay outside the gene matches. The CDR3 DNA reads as TGTGCCAGCAGCCCCGCCCTACAGGGGAAGAACACTGAAGCTTTCTTT. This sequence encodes CASSPALQGKNTEAFF.

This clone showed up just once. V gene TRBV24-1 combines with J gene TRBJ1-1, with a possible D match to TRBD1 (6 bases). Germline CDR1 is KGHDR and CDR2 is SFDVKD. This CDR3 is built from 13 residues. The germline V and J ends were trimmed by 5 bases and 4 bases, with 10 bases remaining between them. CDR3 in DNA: TGTGCCACCAGTGGGGTAGGGGGCACTGAAGCTTTCTTT. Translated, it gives CATSGVGGTEAFF.

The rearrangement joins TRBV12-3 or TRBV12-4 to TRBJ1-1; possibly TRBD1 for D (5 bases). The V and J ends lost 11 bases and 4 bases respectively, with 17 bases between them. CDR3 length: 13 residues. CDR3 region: CALSAGGSTEAFF. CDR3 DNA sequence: TGTGCCCTATCCGCGGGGGGGAGCACTGAAGCTTTCTTT.

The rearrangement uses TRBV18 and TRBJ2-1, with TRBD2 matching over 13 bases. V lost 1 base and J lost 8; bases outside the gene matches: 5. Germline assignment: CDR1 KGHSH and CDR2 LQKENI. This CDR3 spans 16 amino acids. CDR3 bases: TGTGCCAGCTCACCACGGACTAGCGGGGGTAGGGATGAGCAGTTCTTC. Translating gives CASSPRTSGGRDEQFF.

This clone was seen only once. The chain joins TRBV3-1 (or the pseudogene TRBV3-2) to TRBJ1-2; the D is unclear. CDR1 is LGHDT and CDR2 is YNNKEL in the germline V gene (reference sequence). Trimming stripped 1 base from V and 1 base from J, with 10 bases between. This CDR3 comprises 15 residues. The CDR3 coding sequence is TGTGCCAGCAGCCAAGTCCCAGGAAGTAACTATGGCTACACCTTC. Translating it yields CASSQVPGSNYGYTF.

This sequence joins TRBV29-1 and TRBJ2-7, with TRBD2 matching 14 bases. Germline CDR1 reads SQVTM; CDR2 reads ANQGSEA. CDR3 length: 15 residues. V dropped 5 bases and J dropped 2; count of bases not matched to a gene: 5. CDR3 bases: TGCAGCGTTAGAAGGGGACTAGCGGGGGCCTACGAGCAGTACTTC. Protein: CSVRRGLAGAYEQYF.

The CDR3: CASSGSGGAETQYF. In nucleotides, the CDR3 is TGTGCCAGCAGTGGTAGCGGGGGGGCAGAGACCCAGTACTTC. The chain joins TRBV6-2 or TRBV6-3 to TRBJ2-5; 11 bases agree with TRBD2. V shed 5 bases and J 4 bases; nucleotides not matched to a gene: 3. Germline assignment: CDR1 MNHEY and CDR2 SVGEGT. This CDR3 comprises 14 residues.

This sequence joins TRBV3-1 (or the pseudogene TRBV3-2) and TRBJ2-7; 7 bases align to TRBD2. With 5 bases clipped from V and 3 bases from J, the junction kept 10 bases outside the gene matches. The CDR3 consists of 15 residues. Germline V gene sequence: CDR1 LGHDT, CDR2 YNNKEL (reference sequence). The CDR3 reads CASSAPGRESYEQYF. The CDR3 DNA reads TGTGCCAGCAGCGCCCCGGGGCGGGAGAGCTACGAGCAGTACTTC.

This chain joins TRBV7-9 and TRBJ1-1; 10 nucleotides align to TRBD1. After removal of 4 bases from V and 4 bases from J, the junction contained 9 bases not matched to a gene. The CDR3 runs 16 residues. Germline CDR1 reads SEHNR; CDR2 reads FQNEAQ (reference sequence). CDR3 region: CASSYPGQGLVTEAFF. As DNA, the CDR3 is TGTGCCAGCAGCTATCCGGGACAGGGGTTGGTCACTGAAGCTTTCTTT.

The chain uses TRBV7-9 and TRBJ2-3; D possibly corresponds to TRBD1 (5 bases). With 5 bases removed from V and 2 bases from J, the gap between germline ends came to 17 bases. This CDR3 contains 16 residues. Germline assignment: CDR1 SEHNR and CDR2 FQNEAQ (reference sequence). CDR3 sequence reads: CASSLQGSRTTDTQYF. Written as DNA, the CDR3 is TGTGCCAGCAGCCTGCAGGGTTCACGGACCACAGATACGCAGTATTTT.

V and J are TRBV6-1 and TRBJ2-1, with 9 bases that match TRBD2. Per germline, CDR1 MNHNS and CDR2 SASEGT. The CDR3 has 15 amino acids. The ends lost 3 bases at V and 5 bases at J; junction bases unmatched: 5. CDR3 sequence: CASSDSPSGNNEQFF. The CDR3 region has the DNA TGTGCCAGCAGTGACAGCCCTAGCGGGAACAATGAGCAGTTCTTC.

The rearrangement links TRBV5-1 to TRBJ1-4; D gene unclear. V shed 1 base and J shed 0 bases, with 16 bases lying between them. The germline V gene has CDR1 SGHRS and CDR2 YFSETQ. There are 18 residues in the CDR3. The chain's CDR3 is CASSLLPVNSATNEKLFF. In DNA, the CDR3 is TGCGCCAGCAGCTTGTTACCCGTAAACTCTGCAACTAATGAAAAACTGTTTTTT.

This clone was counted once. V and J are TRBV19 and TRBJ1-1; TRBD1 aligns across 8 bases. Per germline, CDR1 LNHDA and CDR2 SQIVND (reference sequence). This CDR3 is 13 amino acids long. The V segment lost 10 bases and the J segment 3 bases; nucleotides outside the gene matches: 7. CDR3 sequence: CATTKDRDTEAFF. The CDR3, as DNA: TGTGCCACTACAAAGGACAGGGACACTGAAGCTTTCTTT.

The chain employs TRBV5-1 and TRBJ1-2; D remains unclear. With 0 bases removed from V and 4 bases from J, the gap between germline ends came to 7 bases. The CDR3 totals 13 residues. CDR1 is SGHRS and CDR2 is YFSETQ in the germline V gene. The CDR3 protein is CASSLGSFYGYTF. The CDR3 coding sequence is TGCGCCAGCAGCTTGGGGAGTTTCTATGGCTACACCTTC.